This is a list of T cell receptor beta chains from one sample in a study of cytomegalovirus exposure and HLA in healthy donors. Measured with immunoSEQ multiplex PCR; TCRdb has only the in-frame clones, and not every one. The repertoire has 200,000 to 250,000 clones, approximately 82% of them found once; the top ten carry more than 0.45%. The sample taken for sequencing was PBMCs. The receptors were sampled from a woman aged 40-49 years in good health and CMV-seronegative. CDR3s include the opening cysteine and the closing phenylalanine or tryptophan. The D gene is left open where the match is weak. The size field is filled for only some rows; it gives once, few, many or a size class.

v_call	clone_size	j_call	d_call	cdr3_aa	cdr3_nt
TRBV7-9	-	TRBJ1-5	-	CASSLGAGGRNQPQHF	TGTGCCAGCAGCTTGGGGGCGGGGGGTAGAAATCAGCCCCAGCATTTT
TRBV6-5	-	TRBJ2-3	-	CASSYSSAGSTDTQYF	TGTGCCAGCAGTTACTCGAGTGCGGGGAGCACAGATACGCAGTATTTT
TRBV7-3	-	TRBJ2-2	-	CASSFSGGATGELFF	TGTGCCAGCAGCTTTAGTGGGGGGGCCACCGGGGAGCTGTTTTTT
TRBV5-6	few	TRBJ2-6	TRBD1	CASSSLTGKYVLTF	TGTGCCAGCAGCTCCTTGACAGGGAAGTACGTCCTGACTTTC
TRBV11-3	-	TRBJ2-1	TRBD2	CASNGGAVYEQFF	TGTGCCAGCAACGGGGGGGCCGTATATGAGCAGTTCTTC
TRBV7-9	-	TRBJ1-1	-	CASSLQLMNTEAFF	TGTGCCAGCAGCTTACAACTGATGAACACTGAAGCTTTCTTT
TRBV5-1	-	TRBJ1-1	TRBD1	CASSYGTANTEAFF	TGCGCCAGCAGCTACGGGACAGCGAACACTGAAGCTTTCTTT
TRBV6-5	once	TRBJ2-3	-	CASSYGAGVTDTQYF	TGTGCCAGCAGTTACGGGGCAGGGGTGACAGATACGCAGTATTTT
TRBV2	-	TRBJ1-5	-	CASSAFREGNQPQHF	TGTGCCAGCAGTGCTTTCAGGGAGGGTAATCAGCCCCAGCATTTT
TRBV5-6	few	TRBJ2-2	-	CASSLFGSNTGELFF	TGTGCCAGCAGCCTCTTCGGGTCGAACACCGGGGAGCTGTTTTTT
TRBV7-9	-	TRBJ1-1	-	CASSPPDRYTEAFF	TGTGCCAGCAGCCCACCCGACAGATACACTGAAGCTTTCTTT
TRBV2	-	TRBJ2-1	TRBD2	CASSEEATSVEQFF	TGTGCCAGCAGTGAAGAAGCAACTAGCGTTGAGCAGTTCTTC
TRBV28	-	TRBJ2-7	-	CASSPPENREQYF	TGTGCCAGCAGTCCACCAGAGAACAGGGAGCAGTACTTC
TRBV18	once	TRBJ1-2	-	CASSPSDGNNYGYTF	TGTGCCAGCTCACCCTCCGACGGGAACAACTATGGCTACACCTTC
TRBV5-4	-	TRBJ2-2	TRBD1	CASSEGQGQTGELFF	TGTGCCAGCAGCGAAGGACAGGGACAGACCGGGGAGCTGTTTTTT
TRBV4-1	-	TRBJ2-3	-	CASSQRTALTDTQYF	TGCGCCAGCAGCCAAAGGACAGCCCTCACAGATACGCAGTATTTT
TRBV7-6	once	TRBJ2-1	-	CASSRTITGLYNEQFF	TGTGCCAGCAGCCGCACCATTACAGGGCTCTACAATGAGCAGTTCTTC
TRBV30	-	TRBJ1-2	-	CAWSLSRDYGYTF	TGTGCCTGGAGCCTTTCCCGGGACTATGGCTACACCTTC
TRBV25-1	-	TRBJ2-2	-	CASSVGPYTGELFF	TGTGCCAGCAGTGTTGGGCCATACACCGGGGAGCTGTTTTTT
TRBV27	-	TRBJ2-7	-	CASSLYPQAAYEQYF	TGTGCCAGCAGTTTATACCCACAGGCGGCCTACGAGCAGTACTTC
TRBV5-1	-	TRBJ2-2	-	CASSSFGHPGTGELFF	TGCGCCAGCAGCTCCTTTGGACACCCAGGGACCGGGGAGCTGTTTTTT
TRBV15	-	TRBJ1-1	-	CATSNRYGGQNTEAFF	TGTGCCACCAGCAACCGCTACGGGGGGCAGAACACTGAAGCTTTCTTT
TRBV28	-	TRBJ2-5	-	CASSLTQAYETQYF	TGTGCCAGCAGTTTAACCCAGGCTTACGAGACCCAGTACTTC
TRBV7-9	-	TRBJ2-2	TRBD1	CASSITGTGKGTGELFF	TGTGCCAGCAGCATTACCGGGACAGGGAAAGGAACCGGGGAGCTGTTTTTT
TRBV30	-	TRBJ1-5	TRBD1	CAWRDRGGFQPQHF	TGTGCCTGGAGGGACAGGGGCGGTTTTCAGCCCCAGCATTTT
TRBV18	-	TRBJ2-4	TRBD1	CASSPLTGEVIQYF	TGTGCCAGCTCACCACTGACAGGGGAGGTCATTCAGTACTTC
TRBV7-3	-	TRBJ2-5	TRBD2	CASSLSVGTSPETQYF	TGTGCCAGCAGCTTATCGGTGGGGACTAGCCCTGAGACCCAGTACTTC
TRBV7-6	once	TRBJ1-6	TRBD1	CASSWDRSPSPLHF	TGTGCCAGCAGCTGGGACAGGTCTCCGTCACCCCTCCACTTT
TRBV4-3	-	TRBJ1-2	TRBD1	CASSQVDREGGYTF	TGCGCCAGCAGCCAAGTCGACAGGGAAGGTGGCTACACCTTC
TRBV6-1	-	TRBJ2-7	-	CASRTGQRYEQYF	TGTGCCAGCAGGACAGGACAGCGCTACGAGCAGTACTTC
TRBV5-8	-	TRBJ2-3	TRBD1	CASSLRDRGLLDTQYF	TGTGCCAGCAGCCTCCGGGACAGGGGACTTTTAGATACGCAGTATTTT
TRBV21-1	-	TRBJ1-2	-	CASSEQSYPSFNYGYTF	TGTGCCAGCAGCGAACAGAGCTACCCTTCTTTTAACTATGGCTACACCTTC
TRBV7-9	-	TRBJ1-1	-	CASSQDRGNTEAFF	TGCGCCAGCAGCCAAGATAGGGGGAACACTGAAGCTTTCTTT
TRBV27	-	TRBJ2-1	TRBD1	CASSLWPLDRSSDEQFF	TGTGCCAGCAGTTTATGGCCGTTGGACAGGTCGAGCGATGAGCAGTTCTTC
TRBV5-1	-	TRBJ2-1	-	CASSFLAATNEQFF	TGCGCCAGCAGCTTTTTGGCGGCCACCAATGAGCAGTTCTTC
TRBV12-5	-	TRBJ2-3	TRBD2	CASGLVLGGMGTQYF	TGTGCTAGTGGTTTGGTGTTGGGGGGGATGGGTACGCAGTATTTT
TRBV7-2	once	TRBJ1-4	TRBD1	CASSPGQANEKLFF	TGTGCCAGCAGTCCCGGACAGGCTAATGAAAAACTGTTTTTT
TRBV7-2	-	TRBJ2-5	TRBD1	CASSPGQRYQETQYF	TGTGCCAGCAGCCCGGGACAGAGGTACCAAGAGACCCAGTACTTC
TRBV9	-	TRBJ2-1	TRBD2	CASSVALASGGDNEQFF	TGTGCCAGCAGCGTAGCTCTGGCTAGCGGGGGAGACAATGAGCAGTTCTTC
TRBV30	-	TRBJ1-1	TRBD1	CAWKGQLITEAFF	TGTGCCTGGAAGGGACAGCTAATCACTGAAGCTTTCTTT
TRBV5-1	few	TRBJ2-3	TRBD1	CASSLTGGSDTQYF	TGCGCCAGCAGCTTGACAGGGGGCAGTGATACGCAGTATTTT
TRBV5-1	-	TRBJ2-5	-	CASSFFDRETQYF	TGCGCCAGCAGCTTTTTCGACAGAGAGACCCAGTACTTC
TRBV9	-	TRBJ2-2	TRBD2	CASSLGLTNTGELFF	TGTGCCAGCAGCCTGGGACTAACGAACACCGGGGAGCTGTTTTTT
TRBV30	-	TRBJ2-3	TRBD2	CAWSLSGASPSTDTQYF	TGTGCCTGGAGTCTTAGCGGGGCCTCCCCTAGCACAGATACGCAGTATTTT
TRBV6-1	-	TRBJ1-6	-	CASSERGISPLHF	TGTGCCAGCAGTGAACGGGGGATTTCACCCCTCCACTTT
TRBV27	-	TRBJ1-2	-	CASSLSGGPQGYTF	TGTGCCAGCAGTTTATCTGGCGGCCCCCAAGGCTACACCTTC
TRBV9	-	TRBJ2-3	TRBD2	CASSVVGRELTDTQYF	TGTGCCAGCAGCGTAGTTGGGCGGGAGCTCACAGATACGCAGTATTTT
TRBV6-4	-	TRBJ2-1	TRBD2	CASSDTGGQIFF	TGTGCCAGCAGTGACACGGGGGGGCAAATTTTCTTC
TRBV7-2	-	TRBJ1-2	-	CASSQSTGNMGGYTF	TGTGCCAGCAGCCAGTCAACAGGGAACATGGGAGGCTACACCTTC
TRBV5-8	-	TRBJ1-2	TRBD1	CASSRTGYYGYPF	TGTGCCAGCAGCCGGACAGGGTACTATGGCTACCCCTTC
TRBV19	-	TRBJ1-1	-	CASSLGVNTEAFF	TGTGCCAGTAGTTTGGGCGTGAACACTGAAGCTTTCTTT
TRBV11-3	-	TRBJ2-6	-	CASSLTGGANVLTF	TGTGCCAGCAGCTTAACCGGGGGGGCCAACGTCCTGACTTTC